This T cell receptor (beta chain) was identified during a study of shared clonotypes between healthy human individuals. Looking at the study overall: With ages of 18 to 49, the donors were two women and a few men.

Repertoires were generated with immunoSEQ multiplex PCR, while TCRdb's copy carries only in-frame clones and drops some. Seen here are millions of clones, approximately 92% observed once, and the top ten hold roughly 0.14%. Both subsets, CD45RA+ naive and CD45RA-negative memory, were split from the CD4+ cells. To note about this clone: What it recognizes is unknown.

Findings of the study overall: Sampling covered nothing but blood. Tissue TCR repertoires likely differ from those found in blood.

Deletions cut 5 bases from V and 6 bases from J, with 16 bases between. The CDR3 is 14 amino acids. Germline assignment: CDR1 SEHNR and CDR2 FQNEAQ (reference sequence). This TCR was recovered from a man in his late teens or twenties in good health. Material for sequencing was naive CD4+ T cells sorted from blood. Subset described: CD45RA+ positively selected. This chain links TRBV7-9 with TRBJ1-2; the D gene is possibly TRBD1 (5 bases). The CDR3 spells CASSPRGFGHGYTF. CDR3 bases: TGTGCCAGCAGCCCCCGGGGCTTTGGTCATGGCTACACCTTC.